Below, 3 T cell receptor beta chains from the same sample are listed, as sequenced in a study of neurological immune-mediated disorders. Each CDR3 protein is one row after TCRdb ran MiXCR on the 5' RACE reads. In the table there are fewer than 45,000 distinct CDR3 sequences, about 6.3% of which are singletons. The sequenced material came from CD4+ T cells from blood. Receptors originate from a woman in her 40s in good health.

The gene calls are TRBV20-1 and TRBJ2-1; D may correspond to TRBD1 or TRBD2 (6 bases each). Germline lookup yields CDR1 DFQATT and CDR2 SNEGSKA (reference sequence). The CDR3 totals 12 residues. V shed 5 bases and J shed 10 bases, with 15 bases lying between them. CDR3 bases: TGCAGTGCTCAAGGGGGGCCAGAAGAGCAGTTCTTC. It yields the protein CSAQGGPEEQFF.

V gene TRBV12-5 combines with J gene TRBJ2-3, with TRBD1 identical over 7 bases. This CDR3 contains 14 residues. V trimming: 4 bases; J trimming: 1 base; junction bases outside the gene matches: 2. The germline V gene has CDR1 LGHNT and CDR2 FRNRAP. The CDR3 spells CASGSGQGTDTQYF. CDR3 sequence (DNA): TGTGCTAGTGGTTCCGGACAGGGCACAGATACGCAGTATTTT.

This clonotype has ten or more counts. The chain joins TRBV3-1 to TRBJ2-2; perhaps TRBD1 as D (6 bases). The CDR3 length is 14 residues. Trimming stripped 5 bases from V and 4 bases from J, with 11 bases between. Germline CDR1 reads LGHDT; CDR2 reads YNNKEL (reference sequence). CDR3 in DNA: TGTGCCAGCAGCTCCGGGACAACCACCGGGGAGCTGTTTTTT. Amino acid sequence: CASSSGTTTGELFF.